Below, 5 T cell receptor beta chains from the same sample are listed, as sequenced in a study of control samples from healthy donors and cancer patients. Method: immunoSEQ multiplex PCR; TCRdb's copy keeps in-frame clones and lacks some. The table has roughly 130,000 clones, over 75% seen once. The specimen was blood. The origin of the receptors is a man in his late teens or twenties in good health.

J is TRBJ2-1 and V is TRBV12-5; D remains unclear. Germline V gene lookup returns CDR1 LGHNT and CDR2 FRNRAP. Between the trimmed V and J ends, which lost 6 bases and 6 bases, there was a span of 6 bases. This CDR3 is 11 amino acids long. The CDR3 DNA follows: TGTGCTAGTGGCTCGATCAATGAGCAGTTCTTC. This translates into CASGSINEQFF.

This chain joins TRBV19 and TRBJ2-3; possible D gene TRBD1, 5 bases. Trimming took 5 bases from V and 0 from J, leaving 15 bases between them. Germline CDR1 reads LNHDA; CDR2 reads SQIVND (reference sequence). The CDR3 contains 16 residues. CDR3 sequence reads: CASSHRLMSSTDTQYF. CDR3 sequence (DNA): TGTGCCAGTAGTCACAGGCTTATGTCTAGCACAGATACGCAGTATTTT. The whole variable domain, remainder taken from reference TRBV19 and TRBJ2-3, is DGGITQSPKYLFRKEGQNVTLSCEQNLNHDAMYWYRQDPGQGLRLIYYSQIVNDFQKGDIAEGYSVSREKKESFPLTVTSAQKNPTAFYLCASSHRLMSSTDTQYFGPGTRLTVL.

The chain is built from TRBV4-3 and TRBJ1-5; D remains ambiguous. Germline CDR1 and CDR2: LGHNA and YSLEER. The CDR3 has 15 residues. The V gene lost 0 bases and the J gene lost 0 bases, with 6 bases spanning the gap. DNA of the CDR3: TGCGCCAGCAGCCAAGATTGGAATAGCAATCAGCCCCAGCATTTT. This gives the protein CASSQDWNSNQPQHF.

The chain uses TRBV25-1 and TRBJ2-7, with TRBD1 identical over 7 bases. J lost 2 bases, V lost 4 bases, and 5 bases had no gene match. Germline lookup yields CDR1 MGHDK and CDR2 SYGVNS. There are 14 residues in the CDR3. In DNA, the CDR3 is TGTGCCAGCAGTGCTATCGGGACAGCCTACGAGCAGTACTTC. This sequence encodes CASSAIGTAYEQYF.

In DNA, the CDR3 is TGTGCCAGCTCCGAGGGCGGGGAGGGAAACACCATATATTTT. This encodes CASSEGGEGNTIYF. This sequence joins TRBV7-8 and TRBJ1-3, with D unclear. Trimming pared 8 bases from V and 4 bases from J, leaving 15 bases between. This CDR3 is built from 14 residues. Germline CDR1 reads SGHVS; CDR2 reads FQNEAQ.